The sequence of this TCR beta chain was determined in a study of Ad26.COV2.S vaccination and SARS-CoV-2 variants. Study-wide background: The COV1001 Ad26.COV2.S trial arm included the donor. Each vaccinee took Ad26.COV2.S intramuscularly, once or twice 56 days apart. Study-level results: In TCR breadth and depth analyses, total T cell responses may have been underestimated.

Points on this clone: Its antigen is as yet unknown.

Sequenced by immunoSEQ multiplex PCR; TCRdb stores in-frame clones only, minus some. The table includes 350,000 to 500,000 clones, approximately 92% detected once. Treatment denoted: some 20 received Ad26.COV2.S at low or high dose, single or two shots; several received placebo; per-sample allocation not given. Day 63 following the first vaccine or placebo injection was when the samples were taken. Sequenced here: peripheral blood, sampled in a trial of Ad26.COV2.S vaccine versus placebo. The source of this sequence is a person aged 18-65 years who received the Ad26.COV2.S COVID-19 vaccine or a placebo.

The chain's CDR3 is CASSLMRGSNTGELFF. The CDR3 DNA follows: TGTGCCAGCAGCTTAATGAGAGGGAGTAACACCGGGGAGCTGTTTTTT. The chain employs TRBV7-9 and TRBJ2-2; possible D gene TRBD2, 5 bases. Trimming cost V 2 bases and J 2 bases, with 12 bases left between them. CDR1 and CDR2 (germline): SEHNR, FQNEAQ (reference sequence). This CDR3 comprises 16 residues.